Shown below are 4 T cell receptor beta chains from a single sample sequenced in a study of blood T cell repertoires in COVID-19 (dated by TCRdb to 2020 to 2022). The method was the immunoSEQ multiplex PCR assay. TCRdb provides this immuneACCESS table in a form limited to in-frame rearrangements. Some clones are lacking; in checked studies, under half of them reflect an unresolved V gene, and why the rest are absent is not known. For this sample there are roughly 300,000 clones; 70% to 90% appear just once. The leading ten clones occupy 5.3% of the sample. Sequenced material: PBMCs or T cells enriched from blood (not recorded which). The receptors were sampled from a woman in her twenties or thirties who had recovered from COVID-19.

The chain recombines TRBV5-1 with TRBJ1-1; D gene unclear. The length of the CDR3 is 11 residues. Per germline, CDR1 SGHRS and CDR2 YFSETQ. Deletions cut 0 bases from V and 11 bases from J, with 8 bases between. CDR3 nucleotides: TGCGCCAGCAGCTTGGGAGCTAGGGCTTTCTTT. Its translation is CASSLGARAFF.

The V call is TRBV6-5, the J call TRBJ2-3; possible D gene TRBD1, 6 bases. This CDR3 spans 15 amino acids. The germline V gene encodes CDR1 MNHEY and CDR2 SVGAGI. The V and J ends lost 6 bases and 2 bases respectively, with 15 bases between them. Here the CDR3 DNA reads TGTGCCAGCAGGGTCCGGGACACGACCACAGATACGCAGTATTTT. Its protein is CASRVRDTTTDTQYF.

V usage is TRBV15 and J usage is TRBJ1-3, with a tentative D call TRBD1 (5 bases). This CDR3 is built from 16 residues. Germline V gene lookup returns CDR1 LNHNV and CDR2 YYDKDF (reference sequence). V lost 0 bases to trimming and J lost 9 bases, with 18 bases between them. CDR3: CATSRDPGTSGGTIYF. The CDR3 nucleotides read TGTGCCACCAGCAGAGATCCCGGGACCTCGGGAGGCACCATATATTTT.

The rearrangement uses TRBV10-1 and TRBJ2-7; a possible D gene is TRBD2 (7 bases). The CDR3 runs 14 residues. The germline V gene has CDR1 WNHNN and CDR2 SYGVQD (reference sequence). Trimming took off 3 bases at V and 0 bases at J, with 9 bases between the two ends. The CDR3 nucleotides are TGCGCCAGCAGTGAAGGGGGGGCCTCCTACGAGCAGTACTTC. Amino acids: CASSEGGASYEQYF.